One TCR beta chain is described in this entry. This entry comes from a study of cytomegalovirus exposure and HLA in healthy donors. The trim removed 1 base at V and 6 bases at J, leaving 5 bases unmatched. CDR1 is MNHEY and CDR2 is SMNVEV in the germline V gene (reference sequence). The CDR3 consists of 15 residues. Libraries were prepared by immunoSEQ multiplex PCR; TCRdb keeps only in-frame clonotypes and omits some of them. The sample holds about 98,000 clones, 87% seen once. Sequenced material: PBMCs. This clonotype was obtained from a man between 18 and 29 years old in good health and CMV-seropositive. The rearrangement links TRBV27 to TRBJ2-1; 8 bases align to TRBD2. CDR3 in DNA: TGTGCCAGCAGTTTATTAGCGGGATCCACCAATGAGCAGTTCTTC. Its protein is CASSLLAGSTNEQFF.